One T cell receptor (beta chain) is described in this entry. Its antigen is currently unknown. CDR1 and CDR2 from the germline V gene are MNHNY and SVGAGI (reference sequence). The V and J ends lost 5 bases and 7 bases respectively, with 15 bases between them. CDR3 size: 13 residues. These data originate in a study of graft-versus-host responses after intestinal transplantation. Study information: Each transplant was multivisceral, liver-intestinal, or isolated intestinal. Each patient got anti-thymocyte globulin induction, then tacrolimus and steroids for about 3 years. Overall study findings and caveats: Patients with graft-donor T cell macrochimerism had high graft-versus-host to host-versus-graft clonal ratios in allografts. Recipient marrow held GvH clones, some first seen in ileum or blood.

Profiled with immunoSEQ multiplex PCR; TCRdb holds only in-frame clones, not every one. This sample has roughly 93,000 clones, with 90% to 95% found just once. Specimen: unstimulated CD8+ T cells sorted from spleen or lymph node cells, collected before intestinal transplant. This sequence originates from a human donor who received an intestinal transplant. The J gene is TRBJ2-7, the V gene TRBV6-6, with D hard to call. The CDR3 protein is CASSPDILKEQYF. DNA of the CDR3: TGTGCCAGCAGTCCCGACATTCTGAAGGAGCAGTACTTC.